The 17 T cell receptor beta chains below come from one sample, sequenced in a study of cytomegalovirus exposure and HLA in healthy donors. Measured with immunoSEQ multiplex PCR; TCRdb has only the in-frame clones, and not every one. The sample includes more than 250,000 clones, around 87% of them seen just once. Sequenced material: PBMCs. The receptors originated from a woman aged 25 to 45 in good health and CMV-seropositive.

The J gene is TRBJ2-7, the V gene TRBV6-1, with 10 bases aligning to TRBD2. The CDR3 extends over 15 amino acids. V lost 4 bases and J lost 4; bases outside the gene matches: 7. Germline CDR1 is MNHNS and CDR2 is SASEGT. The CDR3, as DNA: TGTGCCAGCAGTGTCCGACTAGCGGGTTCTTACGAGCAGTACTTC. This translates into CASSVRLAGSYEQYF.

This chain connects TRBV5-1 to TRBJ1-2; D is uncertain. Deletions cut 0 bases from V and 1 base from J, with 13 bases between. From germline, CDR1 is SGHRS and CDR2 YFSETQ. CDR3 length equals 16 residues. Here the CDR3 DNA reads TGCGCCAGCAGCTTGGATTCGGGTTTACTTAACTATGGCTACACCTTC. Residues: CASSLDSGLLNYGYTF.

The chain links TRBV7-9 to TRBJ2-7; TRBD2 matches at 9 bases. V was pared by 8 bases and J by 5 bases, with 10 bases of the junction left unmatched. The germline V gene has CDR1 SEHNR and CDR2 FQNEAQ (reference sequence). CDR3 length: 14 residues. The chain's CDR3 is CASGNPGLADEQYF. CDR3 coding DNA: TGTGCCAGCGGAAACCCGGGACTAGCTGACGAGCAGTACTTC.

The V call is TRBV11-2, the J call TRBJ2-7, with no clear D. CDR1 and CDR2 (germline): SGHAT, FQNNGV. The germline V and J ends were trimmed by 1 base and 3 bases, with 10 bases remaining between them. The CDR3 loop spans 14 amino acids. The CDR3 protein is CASSLGAGSYEQYF. The CDR3 DNA follows: TGTGCCAGCAGCTTAGGGGCAGGCAGCTACGAGCAGTACTTC.

The chain combines TRBV5-1 with TRBJ2-3; TRBD1 is a possible D gene (6 bases). CDR3 length equals 13 residues. Trimming took 4 bases from V and 3 from J, leaving 9 bases between them. In germline, CDR1 is SGHRS, CDR2 YFSETQ. The CDR3 bases are TGCGCCAGCAGCACAGGGAGAACAGATACGCAGTATTTT. Translating gives CASSTGRTDTQYF.

The chain uses TRBV2 and TRBJ2-5; TRBD2 matches 8 bases. The CDR3 covers 13 residues. The junction had 4 bases not matched to a gene; V was cut back by 7 bases and J by 3 bases. Germline CDR1 reads SNHLY; CDR2 reads FYNNEI. The CDR3 DNA reads TGTGCCAGCACACAACTAGCGGAAGAGACCCAGTACTTC. As protein: CASTQLAEETQYF.

The gene calls are TRBV28 and TRBJ1-1, with D maybe TRBD1 (5 bases). From germline, CDR1 is MDHEN and CDR2 SYDVKM. This CDR3 spans 14 amino acids. V gave up 4 bases and J gave up 6 bases, with 15 bases separating them. The chain's CDR3 is CASSYITRQSEAFF. In DNA, the CDR3 is TGTGCCAGCAGTTATATCACCCGACAGTCTGAAGCTTTCTTT.

V usage is TRBV6-6 and J usage is TRBJ1-2, with 8 bases lining up with TRBD1. Germline CDR1 is MNHNY and CDR2 is SVGAGI (reference sequence). The J segment lost 8 bases and the V segment lost 5 bases, leaving 7 bases of the junction unmatched. The CDR3 consists of 13 residues. Here the CDR3 DNA reads TGTGCCAGCAGTGACAGGGGACCGGGAGGCTACACCTTC. Its protein product is CASSDRGPGGYTF.

The chain employs TRBV4-3 and TRBJ1-1; the D is unclear. The V gene's germline CDR1 is LGHNA and CDR2 YSLEER. This CDR3 is built from 16 residues. Trimming took 1 base from V and 0 from J, leaving 12 bases between them. As DNA, the CDR3 is TGCGCCAGCAGCCAAGGAGTCCAGATGGTGAACACTGAAGCTTTCTTT. Protein product: CASSQGVQMVNTEAFF.

J is TRBJ2-7 and V is TRBV7-8, with D perhaps TRBD2 (5 bases). The CDR3 has 11 residues. Looked up from germline, CDR1 is SGHVS and CDR2 is FQNEAQ. V lost 4 bases, J lost 7 bases, and 8 bases lay in between. CDR3 amino acids: CASSSPGEQYF. The CDR3 DNA follows: TGTGCCAGCAGCTCGCCGGGGGAGCAGTACTTC.

This sequence joins TRBV11-3 and TRBJ2-7, with D possibly TRBD1 on 6 matching bases. Germline CDR1 and CDR2: SGHNT and YENEEA. V lost 2 bases and J 5 bases, leaving 7 bases between the germline ends. This CDR3 is 12 amino acids long. Here the CDR3 reads CASSLSGDEQYF. CDR3 nucleotide sequence: TGTGCCAGCAGCTTATCAGGGGACGAGCAGTACTTC.

V gene TRBV29-1 combines with J gene TRBJ2-1, with 8 bases aligning to TRBD1. V shed 1 base and J 7 bases; nucleotides not matched to a gene: 6. Germline assignment: CDR1 SQVTM and CDR2 ANQGSEA. The CDR3 contains 14 residues. In DNA, the CDR3 is TGCAGCGTTGAAGCAGTGCAGGGGGCGAATGAGCAGTTCTTC. This sequence encodes CSVEAVQGANEQFF.

The gene calls are TRBV29-1 and TRBJ2-7, with D perhaps TRBD2 (5 bases). CDR1 is SQVTM and CDR2 is ANQGSEA in the germline V gene. The CDR3 spans 13 residues. Trimming took 3 bases from V and 5 from J, leaving 14 bases between them. This chain's CDR3 is CSVDSARRDEQYF. In DNA form, the CDR3 reads TGCAGCGTTGACTCGGCCAGGCGGGACGAGCAGTACTTC.

The chain couples TRBV5-6 to TRBJ2-7; 9 bases align to TRBD1. The junction had 6 bases not matched to a gene; V was cut back by 1 base and J by 4 bases. CDR1 SGHDT and CDR2 YYEEEE come from the germline V gene. The length of the CDR3 is 15 residues. The CDR3 bases are TGTGCCAGCAGCTTGTTGGGACAGGGTGGATACGAGCAGTACTTC. This codes for CASSLLGQGGYEQYF. The full variable domain, in which reference TRBV5-6 and TRBJ2-7 provide the parts outside the CDR3, is DAGVTQSPTHLIKTRGQQVTLRCSPKSGHDTVSWYQQALGQGPQFIFQYYEEEERQRGNFPDRFSGHQFPNYSSELNVNALLLGDSALYLCASSLLGQGGYEQYFGPGTRLTVT.

Here the CDR3 reads CASSPPGTGNEKLFF. The CDR3 DNA reads TGTGCCAGCAGCCCACCCGGGACAGGGAACGAAAAACTGTTTTTT. The chain joins TRBV11-1 to TRBJ1-4; 9 nucleotides align to TRBD1. Per germline, CDR1 SGHAT and CDR2 FQDESV (reference sequence). The CDR3 is 15 residues long. With 5 bases clipped from V and 8 bases from J, the junction kept 9 bases outside the gene matches.

This chain connects TRBV27 to TRBJ2-5; a weak D match, TRBD1 (6 bases). The CDR3 loop spans 17 amino acids. Trimming left V 5 bases short and J 3 bases short, with 22 bases between. Germline CDR1 is MNHEY and CDR2 is SMNVEV (reference sequence). The CDR3 loop is CASSNKGVRLHEETQYF. The CDR3 DNA sequence: TGTGCCAGCAGTAACAAGGGGGTCAGGCTTCACGAAGAGACCCAGTACTTC.

This sequence joins TRBV10-3 and TRBJ2-5; D uncertain. Between the trimmed V and J ends, which lost 2 bases and 5 bases, there was a span of 21 bases. Germline V gene data show CDR1 as ENHRY and CDR2 as SYGVKD. The CDR3 is 17 residues long. CDR3 coding DNA: TGTGCCATCAGTGAGAGGAGTTTGGCAGGAAGCATGGAGACCCAGTACTTC. Translated, it gives CAISERSLAGSMETQYF.